These 20 T cell receptor beta chains were sequenced from one sample in a study of T cells in Graves' hyperthyroidism and ophthalmopathy. TCR beta CDR3 regions were amplified from RNA transcripts. First-round RT-PCR targeting the TCR CDR3 was performed with the HTBI primer set. One entry per CDR3 protein, called by TCRdb with MiXCR from the multiplex PCR reads. Here the sample spans about 570,000 distinct CDR3 sequences, more than 45% being singletons. Specimen: peripheral blood or thyroid tissue (not recorded which). The receptors come from an adult woman with Graves' disease, either hyperthyroidism or ophthalmopathy (not recorded which).

As to this clonotype: The junction departs from the called germline gene at one end, perhaps through a read error. J is TRBJ2-2 and V is TRBV6-2 or TRBV6-3; D possibly corresponds to TRBD1 (5 bases). Germline CDR1 is MNHEY and CDR2 is SVGEGT. This CDR3 has 17 amino acids. CDR3 loop: CASSLGHRPTNTGELFF. CDR3 sequence (DNA): TGCGCCAGCAGCCTTGGACACCGGCCTACGAACACCGGGGAGCTGTTTTTT.

J is TRBJ1-3 and V is TRBV10-3; 9 bases agree with TRBD1. This CDR3 contains 15 residues. V shed 10 bases and J 2 bases; nucleotides not matched to a gene: 9. CDR1 is ENHRY and CDR2 is SYGVKD in the germline V gene. The CDR3, as DNA: TGTGCCACCACTAAGGACAGGGGTCCTGGAAACACCATATATTTT. Translated: CATTKDRGPGNTIYF.

There are many counts of this clonotype. The CDR3 region is CASSERQISGNTIYF. CDR3 sequence (DNA): TGCGCCAGCAGCGAACGACAGATCTCTGGAAACACCATATATTTT. The chain couples TRBV4-1 to TRBJ1-3; D is perhaps TRBD1 (5 bases). This CDR3 is built from 15 residues. Germline CDR1 MGHRA, CDR2 YSYEKL. Trimming shortened V by 5 bases and J by 0 bases, and 11 bases separated the two germline ends.

The chain has TRBV29-1 and TRBJ1-6; D is unclear. The germline V and J ends were trimmed by 8 bases and 10 bases, with 12 bases remaining between them. The CDR3 extends over 11 amino acids. Germline V gene data show CDR1 as SQVTM and CDR2 as ANQGSEA. DNA of the CDR3: TGCAGCTTAGGGTCTAGGTCACCCCTCCACTTT. This encodes CSLGSRSPLHF.

This clonotype was detected a few times. V usage is TRBV7-2 and J usage is TRBJ1-6; 7 bases are a match to TRBD1. Germline V lookup: CDR1 SGHTA, CDR2 FQGNSA. The CDR3 extends over 16 amino acids. With V trimmed by 4 bases and J by 7 bases, 10 bases remained unmatched. As DNA, the CDR3 is TGTGCCAGCAGCTCCAGACAGGGAGTGCAAAATTCACCCCTCCACTTT. Translated, it gives CASSSRQGVQNSPLHF.

This clonotype has ten or more counts. The rearrangement links TRBV20-1 to TRBJ2-5; D is perhaps TRBD2 (6 bases). The CDR3 consists of 14 residues. V gave up 2 bases and J gave up 6 bases, with 16 bases separating them. Germline CDR1 reads DFQATT; CDR2 reads SNEGSKA (reference sequence). This CDR3 reads CSARYGGDLQTQYF. The CDR3 coding sequence is TGCAGTGCTAGATATGGCGGGGACTTGCAGACCCAGTACTTC.

The chain carries TRBV11-2 and TRBJ1-1; no clear D. Germline CDR1 SGHAT, CDR2 FQNNGV. Between the trimmed V and J ends, which lost 5 bases and 1 base, there was a span of 8 bases. The CDR3 has 13 amino acids. CDR3 DNA: TGTGCCAGCAGCACCCCCACGAACACTGAAGCTTTCTTT. Translated, it gives CASSTPTNTEAFF.

This clonotype was counted a few times. This chain links TRBV15 with TRBJ1-2; no definite D call. V was cut by 4 bases and J by 3 bases, with 12 bases left in between. The CDR3 totals 14 residues. Germline lookup yields CDR1 LNHNV and CDR2 YYDKDF (reference sequence). The CDR3: CATSNGLLDYGYTF. CDR3 sequence (DNA): TGTGCCACCAGCAACGGGTTGCTGGACTATGGCTACACCTTC.

The V and J genes are TRBV12-3 or TRBV12-4 and TRBJ1-5; the D gene is possibly TRBD1 (6 bases). V was shortened by 5 bases and J by 6 bases, with 11 bases between the two germline ends. The CDR3 is 13 residues long. The CDR3 is CASSKGGGQPQHF. CDR3 sequence (DNA): TGTGCCAGCAGTAAGGGGGGTGGTCAGCCCCAGCATTTT.

Of note for this clonotype: One base away lies a much larger clone, so this may be a sequencing read error. This sequence joins TRBV20-1 and TRBJ1-4, with a tentative D call TRBD1 (6 bases). Germline V gene lookup returns CDR1 DFQATT and CDR2 SNEGSKA (reference sequence). The CDR3 sequence is 15 residues long. V dropped 1 base and J dropped 2 bases, with 11 bases sitting between them. The CDR3 sequence: CSARGPQGTNEKLFF. The CDR3 DNA reads as TGCAGTGCTAGAGGTCCGCAGGGGACTAATGAAAAACTGTTTTTT.

The chain links TRBV7-9 to TRBJ2-7, with 7 bases fitting TRBD2. Per the germline V gene, CDR1 is SEHNR and CDR2 is FQNEAQ (reference sequence). This CDR3 region has 15 residues. V lost 5 bases and J lost 2; bases outside the gene matches: 9. As DNA, the CDR3 is TGTGCCAGCAGCACTCCCCGGGGGGACCCCTACGAGCAGTACTTC. This encodes CASSTPRGDPYEQYF.

The chain carries TRBV15 and TRBJ1-3, with 7 positions matching TRBD1. Germline-derived CDR1 and CDR2 are LNHNV and YYDKDF (reference sequence). With 0 bases clipped from V and 2 bases from J, the junction kept 10 bases outside the gene matches. The CDR3 consists of 18 residues. For the CDR3, the DNA is TGTGCCACCAGCAGAGAATCAGGGGGTGTATACGCTGGAAACACCATATATTTT. Its protein product is CATSRESGGVYAGNTIYF. The full variable domain, its missing parts supplied by reference TRBV15 and TRBJ1-3, is DAMVIQNPRYQVTQFGKPVTLSCSQTLNHNVMYWYQQKSSQAPKLLFHYYDKDFNNEADTPDNFQSRRPNTSFCFLDIRSPGLGDTAMYLCATSRESGGVYAGNTIYFGEGSWLTVV.

The rearrangement links TRBV10-3 to TRBJ1-5, with D unclear. The CDR3 spans 15 residues. V was shortened by 6 bases and J by 5 bases, with 17 bases between the two germline ends. From germline, CDR1 is ENHRY and CDR2 SYGVKD. The CDR3 spells CAIRGGPSGDQPQHF. The CDR3 DNA follows: TGTGCCATCAGAGGTGGCCCCTCTGGGGATCAGCCCCAGCATTTT.

The V and J genes are TRBV20-1 and TRBJ1-2; no firm D call. V dropped 6 bases and J dropped 9 bases, with 14 bases sitting between them. CDR3 length: 11 residues. Germline V gene sequence: CDR1 DFQATT, CDR2 SNEGSKA (reference sequence). CDR3 DNA: TGCAGTGCCTCCCTTTTGGATTGCTACACCTTC. Its protein product is CSASLLDCYTF.

This clonotype was seen many times. V usage is TRBV6-6 and J usage is TRBJ1-5; 11 bases are a match to TRBD1. Germline V lookup: CDR1 MNHNY, CDR2 SVGAGI (reference sequence). Trimming cost V 7 bases and J 2 bases; bases outside gene matches: 7. CDR3 length: 16 amino acids. The CDR3 coding sequence is TGTGCCAGCACTGGACAGGGGGCAGGCGGCAATCAGCCCCAGCATTTT. This sequence encodes CASTGQGAGGNQPQHF.

This clonotype is a singleton in its sample. The gene calls are TRBV20-1 and TRBJ2-7, with TRBD2 identical over 13 bases. V lost 5 bases and J lost 4; bases outside the gene matches: 11. The CDR3 covers 16 residues. The germline V gene encodes CDR1 DFQATT and CDR2 SNEGSKA (reference sequence). The CDR3 sequence is CSAGTGTSGIRYEQYF. DNA of the CDR3: TGCAGTGCTGGTACCGGGACTAGCGGGATTAGATACGAGCAGTACTTC.

This clonotype was observed at least ten times. The J gene is TRBJ1-4, the V gene TRBV25-1; 7 nucleotides match TRBD1. CDR1 and CDR2 from the germline V gene are MGHDK and SYGVNS. The CDR3 is 14 amino acids. The V segment lost 8 bases and the J segment 5 bases; nucleotides outside the gene matches: 8. The CDR3 coding sequence is TGTGCCAGCCACCCGGGACAGAGAAATGAAAAACTGTTTTTT. This translates into CASHPGQRNEKLFF.

The chain couples TRBV20-1 to TRBJ2-5; 7 bases agree with TRBD1. The germline gives CDR1 DFQATT, CDR2 SNEGSKA (reference sequence). The CDR3 consists of 14 residues. V was pared by 3 bases and J by 2 bases, with 6 bases of the junction left unmatched. The CDR3 bases are TGCAGTGCTAGTAGCGTGACAGGGCAAGAGACCCAGTACTTC. It codes for CSASSVTGQETQYF.

This clonotype was observed at least ten times. The chain joins TRBV5-1 to TRBJ1-2, with TRBD1 identical over 9 bases. CDR3 size: 15 residues. The germline CDR1 and CDR2 sequences are SGHRS and YFSETQ. With 4 bases clipped from V and 4 bases from J, the junction kept 8 bases outside the gene matches. As DNA, the CDR3 is TGCGCCAGCAGCCCTGGGACAGGGATAGGCTATGGCTACACCTTC. It translates to CASSPGTGIGYGYTF.

Many counts were recorded for this clonotype. The chain combines TRBV12-3 or TRBV12-4 with TRBJ2-7; the D gene is possibly TRBD2 (7 bases). Trimming took off 5 bases at V and 1 base at J, with 12 bases between the two ends. This CDR3 contains 14 residues. CDR3 sequence reads: CASSARGGSYEQYF. DNA for the CDR3: TGTGCCAGCAGTGCTAGGGGGGGATCCTACGAGCAGTACTTC.